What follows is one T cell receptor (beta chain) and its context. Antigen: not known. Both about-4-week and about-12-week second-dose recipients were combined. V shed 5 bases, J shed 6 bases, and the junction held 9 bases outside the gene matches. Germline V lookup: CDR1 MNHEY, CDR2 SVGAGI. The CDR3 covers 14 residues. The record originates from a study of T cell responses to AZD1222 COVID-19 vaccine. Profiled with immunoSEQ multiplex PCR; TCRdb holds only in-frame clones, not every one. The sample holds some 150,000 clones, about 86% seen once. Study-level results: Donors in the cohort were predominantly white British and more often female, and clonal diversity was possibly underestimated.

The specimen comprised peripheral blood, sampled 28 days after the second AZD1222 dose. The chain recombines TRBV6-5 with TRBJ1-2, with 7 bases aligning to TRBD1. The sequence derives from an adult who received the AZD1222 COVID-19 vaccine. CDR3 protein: CASSRQGGGNGYTF. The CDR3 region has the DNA TGTGCCAGCAGTAGACAGGGTGGGGGTAATGGCTACACCTTC.